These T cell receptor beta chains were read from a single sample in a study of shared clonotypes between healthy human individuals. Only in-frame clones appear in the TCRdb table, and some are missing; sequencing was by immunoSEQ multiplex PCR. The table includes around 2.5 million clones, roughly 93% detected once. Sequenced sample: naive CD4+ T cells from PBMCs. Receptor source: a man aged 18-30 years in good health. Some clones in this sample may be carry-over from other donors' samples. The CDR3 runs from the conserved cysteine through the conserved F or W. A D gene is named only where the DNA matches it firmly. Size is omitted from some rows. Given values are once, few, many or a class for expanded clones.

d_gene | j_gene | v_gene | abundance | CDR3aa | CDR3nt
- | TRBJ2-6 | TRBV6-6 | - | CASTAFGSGANVLTF | TGTGCCAGCACAGCCTTCGGCTCTGGGGCCAACGTCCTGACTTTC
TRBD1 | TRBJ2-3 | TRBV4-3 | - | CASSQDPGTGGGDTQYF | TGCGCCAGCAGCCAGGACCCCGGGACAGGGGGCGGTGATACGCAGTATTTT
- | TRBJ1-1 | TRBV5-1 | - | CASSLFRMDTEAFF | TGCGCCAGCAGCTTGTTCAGGATGGACACTGAAGCTTTCTTT
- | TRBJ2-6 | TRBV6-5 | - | CASTLSSGANVLTF | TGTGCCAGCACTCTTAGCTCTGGGGCCAACGTCCTGACTTTC
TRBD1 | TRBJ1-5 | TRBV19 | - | CASSRGAGQGAGQPQHF | TGTGCCAGTAGTCGGGGGGCCGGACAGGGGGCTGGGCAGCCCCAGCATTTT
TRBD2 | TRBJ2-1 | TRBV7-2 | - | CASSSGRGGREEQFF | TGTGCCAGCAGCTCCGGGAGGGGGGGGCGCGAGGAGCAGTTCTTC
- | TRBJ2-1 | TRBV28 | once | CASSLLAGSSYNEQFF | TGTGCCAGCAGTTTACTCGCCGGAAGCTCCTACAATGAGCAGTTCTTC
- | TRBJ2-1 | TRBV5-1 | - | CASRQDGYNEQFF | TGCGCCAGCAGACAGGATGGCTACAATGAGCAGTTCTTC
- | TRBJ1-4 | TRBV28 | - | CASRKGRRTDNEKLFF | TGTGCCAGCAGGAAAGGTCGCAGGACAGATAATGAAAAACTGTTTTTT
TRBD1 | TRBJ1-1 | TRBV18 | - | CASSPAGGSEAFF | TGTGCCAGCTCACCGGCAGGGGGCTCTGAAGCTTTCTTT
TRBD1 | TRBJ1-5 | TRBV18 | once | CASATGSNQPQHF | TGTGCCAGCGCGACAGGGAGCAATCAGCCCCAGCATTTT
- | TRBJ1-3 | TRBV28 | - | CASLLNLSGNTIYF | TGTGCCAGCCTTTTAAACCTCTCTGGAAACACCATATATTTT
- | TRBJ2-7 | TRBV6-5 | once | CASRLGGGYEQYF | TGTGCCAGCAGACTGGGTGGCGGCTACGAGCAGTACTTC
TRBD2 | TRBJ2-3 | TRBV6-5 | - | CASRVREKGYTQYF | TGTGCCAGCAGGGTGCGGGAGAAAGGATATACGCAGTATTTT
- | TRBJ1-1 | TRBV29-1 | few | CSVDLTVEAFF | TGCAGCGTCGATCTTACAGTGGAAGCTTTCTTT
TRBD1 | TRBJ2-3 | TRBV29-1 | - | CSVAGQGSTDTQYF | TGCAGCGTAGCAGGACAGGGAAGCACAGATACGCAGTATTTT
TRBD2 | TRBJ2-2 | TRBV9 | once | CASSVTVAGASGELFF | TGTGCCAGCAGCGTAACGGTAGCGGGAGCGTCGGGGGAGCTGTTTTTT
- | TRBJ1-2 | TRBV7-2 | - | CASSLGSYYGYTF | TGTGCCAGCAGCTTGGGCAGTTACTATGGCTACACCTTC
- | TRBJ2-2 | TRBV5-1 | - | CASSPTGANTGELFF | TGCGCCAGCAGCCCTACCGGTGCGAACACCGGGGAGCTGTTTTTT
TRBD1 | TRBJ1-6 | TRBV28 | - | CASSYRDRDYSPLHF | TGTGCCAGCAGTTACCGGGACAGGGATTATTCACCCCTCCACTTT
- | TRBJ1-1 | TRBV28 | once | CASSQWGASTEAFF | TGTGCCAGCAGCCAGTGGGGGGCATCCACTGAAGCTTTCTTT
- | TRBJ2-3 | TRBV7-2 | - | CASRAGTNTDTQYF | TGTGCCAGCAGGGCCGGGACCAACACAGATACGCAGTATTTT
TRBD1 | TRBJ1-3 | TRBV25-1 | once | CASSPTGTGNTIYF | TGTGCCAGCAGCCCGACAGGGACAGGAAACACCATATATTTT
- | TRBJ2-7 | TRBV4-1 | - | CASSQVSARSYEQYF | TGCGCCAGCAGCCAAGTCAGCGCGCGCTCCTACGAGCAGTACTTC